A selection of T cell receptor beta chains follows, all from one sample in a study of blood T cells in healthy people across ages. Each CDR3 protein is one row after TCRdb ran MiXCR on the 5' RACE reads. The sample lists around 600,000 distinct CDR3 sequences; roughly 48% were seen once. The sequenced material came from blood. These receptors originate from a man older than 75 in good health. The CDR3 runs from the conserved cysteine through the conserved F or W. Expanded clones get a size class; other rows say once, few or many, or leave the size out.

J | size | V | CDR3
TRBJ1-2 | - | TRBV7-2 | CASSLAGPPAYGYTF
TRBJ2-7 | - | TRBV6-2/TRBV6-3 | CASSWGSGEGSYNEQYF
TRBJ2-1 | - | TRBV27 | CASSLPITGGLEYRYGYNEQFF
TRBJ2-5 | few | TRBV20-1 | CSARLAGGPGETQYF
TRBJ1-2 | - | TRBV27 | CASSLSLVTGRREGYTF
TRBJ2-6 | - | TRBV27 | CASSLVLRQGLTGANVLTF
TRBJ1-2 | - | TRBV11-2 | CASSLDRRGYGYTF
TRBJ1-6 | - | TRBV2 | CASGGGAHNSPLHF
TRBJ2-7 | few | TRBV20-1 | CSVWREANEQYF
TRBJ1-2 | - | TRBV5-1 | CASTSGGQPGSYGYTF
TRBJ1-5 | - | TRBV2 | CASSGTPFSNQPQHF
TRBJ2-3 | few | TRBV6-2/TRBV6-3 | CASTPGVGDTQYF
TRBJ1-2 | once | TRBV3-1 | CASSQFQGDYGYTF
TRBJ2-7 | - | TRBV10-3 | CAITNGPRGSYEQYF
TRBJ2-7 | - | TRBV25-1 | CASGTPGQGYSLYF
TRBJ2-3 | - | TRBV12-3/TRBV12-4 | CASRAGTPATDTQYF
TRBJ2-3 | - | TRBV20-1 | CSAQNTDGSDTQYF
TRBJ1-2 | - | TRBV3-1 | CASGPQPGQDSFGYTF
TRBJ2-7 | - | TRBV7-9 | CASSPLRGSSYEQYF
TRBJ2-1 | few | TRBV5-1 | CASSEGRAGWDEQFF